The clone carrying this T cell receptor (beta chain) was counted between two and nine times. The record originates from a study of T cells in tuberculosis. TCRdb's copy holds only in-frame clones and misses some; the assay was immunoSEQ multiplex PCR. The sample lists roughly 30,000 clones, 91% occurring once. Germline V CDR1 and CDR2: LNHDA, SQIVND (reference sequence). The CDR3 is 11 residues long. V shed 4 bases and J shed 5 bases, with 5 bases lying between them. The sequence derives from a donor under 30 with latent tuberculosis or without tuberculosis infection. The chain links TRBV19 to TRBJ1-2, with no clear D. Sequenced: PBMCs. The CDR3: CASSREYGYTF. The CDR3 DNA is TGTGCCAGTAGTAGGGAGTATGGCTACACCTTC.